This is a list of T cell receptor beta chains from one sample in a study of T cells in Graves' hyperthyroidism and ophthalmopathy. TCRdb re-analysed the multiplex PCR reads in MiXCR, keeping a single row per CDR3 protein. The sample has around 620,000 distinct CDR3 sequences; roughly 17% are singletons. Sequences were obtained from blood. The receptors were gathered from a woman between 25 and 40 years old with Graves' hyperthyroidism. Each CDR3 is given with its conserved first and last residue. D genes are given only for firm matches. Where a row states a size, it is once, few, many or the class of an expanded clone; other rows omit it.

V gene	D gene	clone size	CDR3 length	J gene	CDR3 protein	CDR3 DNA
TRBV29-1	TRBD2	NA	14	TRBJ2-1	CSVGPSGSFSEQFF	TGCAGCGTCGGACCCAGCGGGAGTTTCAGTGAGCAGTTCTTC
TRBV5-1	NA	many	19	TRBJ1-1	CASSLEKMTQYHLNTEAFF	TGCGCCAGCAGCTTGGAGAAGATGACGCAGTATCACTTGAACACTGAAGCTTTCTTT
TRBV9	NA	few	18	TRBJ2-7	CASSVGDEGQTHPYEQYF	TGTGCCAGCAGCGTAGGTGATGAAGGACAGACTCACCCCTACGAGCAGTACTTC
TRBV20-1	TRBD1	NA	17	TRBJ2-2	CSARAWGQGAPTGELFF	TGCAGTGCAAGGGCCTGGGGACAGGGGGCCCCAACCGGGGAGCTGTTTTTT
TRBV6-1	NA	few	12	TRBJ2-1	CASSGNANEQFF	TGTGCCAGCAGCGGTAATGCCAATGAGCAGTTCTTC
TRBV7-2	TRBD1	many	16	TRBJ2-5	CASKGQGAVGSETQYF	TGTGCCAGCAAGGGACAGGGGGCGGTGGGAAGCGAGACCCAGTACTTC
TRBV20-1	NA	few	13	TRBJ1-5	CSASEATNQPQHF	TGCAGTGCTAGTGAGGCGACCAATCAGCCCCAGCATTTT
TRBV19	NA	NA	17	TRBJ1-1	CASRPPRPGGADTEAFF	TGTGCCAGTAGGCCCCCGAGACCGGGCGGGGCGGACACTGAAGCTTTCTTT
TRBV29-1	NA	few	12	TRBJ2-3	CSVEGGTDTQYF	TGCAGCGTTGAAGGGGGCACAGATACGCAGTATTTT
TRBV6-1	NA	NA	11	TRBJ2-1	CASTRAGEQFF	TGTGCCAGCACGCGGGCCGGTGAGCAGTTCTTC
TRBV20-1	NA	many	13	TRBJ1-3	CSARVQDGNTIYF	TGCAGTGCTAGAGTTCAGGATGGAAACACCATATATTTT
TRBV20-1	NA	few	14	TRBJ2-3	CSVTGGGGTDTQYF	TGCAGTGTCACCGGAGGAGGGGGCACAGATACGCAGTATTTT
TRBV7-3	TRBD1	NA	14	TRBJ2-7	CASSSPTGRYEQYF	TGTGCCAGCAGCTCCCCGACAGGGCGTTACGAGCAGTACTTC
TRBV4-2	NA	few	15	TRBJ1-2	CASRRVGEGNYGYTF	TGTGCCAGCAGGCGGGTAGGAGAGGGGAACTATGGCTACACCTTC
TRBV2	TRBD2	medium-sized	15	TRBJ2-3	CASSGTSGSTDTQYF	TGTGCCAGCAGTGGGACTAGCGGGAGCACAGATACGCAGTATTTT
TRBV28	NA	many	12	TRBJ2-3	CASSLYADTQYF	TGTGCCAGCAGTTTATACGCGGATACGCAGTATTTT
TRBV12-3/TRBV12-4	TRBD1	many	15	TRBJ2-3	CASSSQGARADTQYF	TGTGCCAGCAGTTCCCAGGGGGCTAGGGCAGATACGCAGTATTTT
TRBV7-2	TRBD2	NA	14	TRBJ2-5	CASSYTSGEETQYF	TGTGCCAGCAGCTATACTAGCGGGGAGGAGACCCAGTACTTC
TRBV15	TRBD2	NA	16	TRBJ2-3	CASSRIRTSGGDTQYF	TGTGCCAGCAGCCGAATCCGGACTAGTGGGGGGGATACGCAGTATTTT
TRBV28	NA	many	21	TRBJ2-2	CASSPPRGQISPYPNTGELFF	TGTGCCAGCAGTCCCCCCCGAGGACAGATAAGTCCCTACCCGAACACCGGGGAGCTGTTTTTT
TRBV20-1	TRBD1	NA	13	TRBJ1-1	CTTSGQGDTEAFF	TGCACGACCTCGGGACAGGGCGACACTGAAGCTTTCTTT
TRBV20-1	NA	NA	13	TRBJ2-7	CSASRTEPYEQYF	TGCAGTGCTAGCCGGACGGAACCCTACGAGCAGTACTTC